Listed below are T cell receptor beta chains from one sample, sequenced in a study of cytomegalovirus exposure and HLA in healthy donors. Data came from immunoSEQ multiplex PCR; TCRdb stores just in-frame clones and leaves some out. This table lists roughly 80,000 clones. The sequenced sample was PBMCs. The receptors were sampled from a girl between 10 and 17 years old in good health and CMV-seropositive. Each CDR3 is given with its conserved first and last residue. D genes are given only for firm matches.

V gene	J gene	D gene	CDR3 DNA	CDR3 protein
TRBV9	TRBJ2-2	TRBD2	TGTGCCAGCAGCACCGTAGCGGGGACCGGCACCGGGGAGCTGTTTTTT	CASSTVAGTGTGELFF
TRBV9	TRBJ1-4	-	TGTGCCAGCAGCGCCCAAGCTCGGGGTGTTAATGAAAAACTGTTTTTT	CASSAQARGVNEKLFF
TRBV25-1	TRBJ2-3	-	TGTGCCAGCAGTGAATCGGGGGACGGGGGTACGCAGTATTTT	CASSESGDGGTQYF
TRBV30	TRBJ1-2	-	TGTGCCTGGACGAGAGGGGACTATGGCTACATCTTC	CAWTRGDYGYIF
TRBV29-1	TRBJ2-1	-	TGCAGCGTTGTCGGGCAGGGATCAGCCCATGAGCAGTTCTTC	CSVVGQGSAHEQFF
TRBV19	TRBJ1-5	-	TGTGCCAGTAGTTTCTGGGACTTTGATCAGCCCCAGCATTTT	CASSFWDFDQPQHF
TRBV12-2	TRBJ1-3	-	TGTGCAAGTCGCTCGCCTGGGACAACTGGAAACACCATATATTTT	CASRSPGTTGNTIYF
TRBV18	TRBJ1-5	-	TGTGCCAGCTCACCGTTCCTCGTTCAGCCCCAGCATTTT	CASSPFLVQPQHF
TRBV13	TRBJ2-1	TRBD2	TGTGCCAGCAGCCCCTCCGGGACTAGCAACTATGAGCAGTTCTTC	CASSPSGTSNYEQFF
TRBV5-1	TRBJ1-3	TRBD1	TGCGCCAGCGCTAGGGACAGCTCTGGAAACACCATATATTTT	CASARDSSGNTIYF
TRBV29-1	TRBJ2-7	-	TGCAGCGCCCGGACTGAAGCCTACGAGCAGTACTTC	CSARTEAYEQYF
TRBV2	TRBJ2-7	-	TGTGCCAGCAGTGAAAACTTCGAGCAGTACTTC	CASSENFEQYF
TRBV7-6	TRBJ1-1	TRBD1	TGTGCCAGCAGCTCCCGGGACAGGGGCGACGGTGAAGCTTTCTTT	CASSSRDRGDGEAFF
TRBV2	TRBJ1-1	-	TGTGCCAGCAAAGTGGCAGGCGTGACAGGAGCTTTCTTT	CASKVAGVTGAFF
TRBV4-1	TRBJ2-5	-	TGCGCCAGCAGCCAAGGACGAGGGCCAGGGGCATCAGAGACCCAGTACTTC	CASSQGRGPGASETQYF
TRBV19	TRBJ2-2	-	TGTGCCAGTACAGGGGTAAACACCGGGGAGCTGTTTTTT	CASTGVNTGELFF
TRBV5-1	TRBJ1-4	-	TGCGCCAGCAGCGGGGGAGGGATAGATGAAAAACTGTTTTTT	CASSGGGIDEKLFF
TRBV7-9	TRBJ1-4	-	TGTGCCAGCAGCTGGCCTGCACAGGACCTAGATGAAAAACTGTTTTTT	CASSWPAQDLDEKLFF
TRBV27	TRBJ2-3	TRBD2	TGTGCCAGCAGTTTGGGACTAGCGCCTTTCACAGATACGCAGTATTTT	CASSLGLAPFTDTQYF
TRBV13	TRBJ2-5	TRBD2	TGTGCCAGCAGCTTAAGGGCGGGGGGACAAGAGACCCAGTACTTC	CASSLRAGGQETQYF